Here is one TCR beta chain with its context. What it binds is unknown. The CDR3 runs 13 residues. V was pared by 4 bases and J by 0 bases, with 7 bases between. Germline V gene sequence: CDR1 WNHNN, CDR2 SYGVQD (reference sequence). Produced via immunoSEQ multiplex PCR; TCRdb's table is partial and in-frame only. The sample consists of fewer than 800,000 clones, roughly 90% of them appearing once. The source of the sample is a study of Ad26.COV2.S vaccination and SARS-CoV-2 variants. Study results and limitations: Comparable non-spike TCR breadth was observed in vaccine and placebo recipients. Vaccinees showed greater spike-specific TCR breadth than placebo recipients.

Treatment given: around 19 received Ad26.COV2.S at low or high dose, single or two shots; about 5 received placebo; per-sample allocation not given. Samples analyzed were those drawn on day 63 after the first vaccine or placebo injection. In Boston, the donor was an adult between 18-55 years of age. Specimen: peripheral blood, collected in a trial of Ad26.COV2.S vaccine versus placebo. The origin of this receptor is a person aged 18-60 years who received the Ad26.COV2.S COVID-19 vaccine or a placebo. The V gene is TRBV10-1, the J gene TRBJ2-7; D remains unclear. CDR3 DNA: TGCGCCAGCAGTGGGACCCCCTCCTACGAGCAGTACTTC. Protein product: CASSGTPSYEQYF.